Listed below are T cell receptor beta chains from one sample, sequenced in a study of cytomegalovirus exposure and HLA in healthy donors. The method was immunoSEQ multiplex PCR; TCRdb's version includes in-frame clones alone and lacks a portion of them. The repertoire holds approximately 150,000 clones, about two thirds seen once, with more than 9% in the top ten. Sequencing input: PBMCs. Source of these receptors: a man aged 25 to 40 in good health and CMV-seropositive. Both conserved end residues are part of each CDR3. Each record gives: D gene, V gene, clone size, J gene, CDR3 protein, CDR3 DNA. D genes are given only for firm matches. Some rows mark clone size as missing; the rest say once, few, many or name a class of expanded clone.

d_gene: TRBD1
v_gene: TRBV14
abundance: -
j_gene: TRBJ2-5
CDR3aa: CASSRRQGWQETQYF
CDR3nt: TGTGCCAGCAGCCGCAGACAGGGTTGGCAAGAGACCCAGTACTTC

d_gene: -
v_gene: TRBV4-1
abundance: -
j_gene: TRBJ2-2
CDR3aa: CASSQLGGPGELFF
CDR3nt: TGCGCCAGCAGCCAATTAGGGGGACCCGGGGAGCTGTTTTTT

d_gene: TRBD2
v_gene: TRBV27
abundance: -
j_gene: TRBJ2-4
CDR3aa: CASSLSGLVENIQYF
CDR3nt: TGTGCCAGCAGTTTATCGGGACTAGTGGAAAACATTCAGTACTTC

d_gene: -
v_gene: TRBV2
abundance: -
j_gene: TRBJ2-1
CDR3aa: CASSEAGWQFF
CDR3nt: TGTGCCAGCAGTGAGGCGGGATGGCAGTTCTTC

d_gene: TRBD2
v_gene: TRBV7-2
abundance: -
j_gene: TRBJ2-3
CDR3aa: CASSPGLAGAGDTQYF
CDR3nt: TGTGCCAGCAGCCCGGGACTAGCGGGAGCAGGGGATACGCAGTATTTT

d_gene: TRBD1
v_gene: TRBV30
abundance: -
j_gene: TRBJ1-2
CDR3aa: CAWSELQGLLNYGYTF
CDR3nt: TGTGCCTGGAGCGAATTACAGGGGTTGCTGAACTATGGCTACACCTTC

d_gene: -
v_gene: TRBV10-3
abundance: -
j_gene: TRBJ2-7
CDR3aa: CAISASPGYEQYF
CDR3nt: TGTGCCATCAGTGCGTCCCCCGGCTACGAGCAGTACTTC

d_gene: -
v_gene: TRBV6-6
abundance: -
j_gene: TRBJ2-7
CDR3aa: CASRNFYEQYF
CDR3nt: TGTGCCAGCAGGAACTTCTACGAGCAGTACTTC

d_gene: -
v_gene: TRBV14
abundance: -
j_gene: TRBJ2-2
CDR3aa: CASSPQNTGELFF
CDR3nt: TGTGCCAGCAGCCCCCAGAACACCGGGGAGCTGTTTTTT

d_gene: TRBD1
v_gene: TRBV19
abundance: once
j_gene: TRBJ1-2
CDR3aa: CASSSPHGDRAFYGYTF
CDR3nt: TGTGCCAGTAGTAGTCCCCACGGGGACAGGGCTTTCTATGGCTACACCTTC

d_gene: TRBD2
v_gene: TRBV6-1
abundance: -
j_gene: TRBJ2-1
CDR3aa: CASSEIAGANNEQFF
CDR3nt: TGTGCCAGCAGTGAAATAGCGGGAGCGAACAATGAGCAGTTCTTC

d_gene: -
v_gene: TRBV19
abundance: -
j_gene: TRBJ1-3
CDR3aa: CASSIGMPISGNTIYF
CDR3nt: TGTGCCAGTAGTATCGGTATGCCGATCTCTGGAAACACCATATATTTT

d_gene: -
v_gene: TRBV11-3
abundance: -
j_gene: TRBJ2-7
CDR3aa: CASSLARDLGYEQYF
CDR3nt: TGTGCCAGCAGCTTAGCCCGGGACTTGGGCTACGAGCAGTACTTC

d_gene: TRBD1
v_gene: TRBV4-1
abundance: once
j_gene: TRBJ1-1
CDR3aa: CASSLHPGQGSTEAFF
CDR3nt: TGCGCCAGCAGCCTCCATCCGGGACAGGGGAGCACTGAAGCTTTCTTT

d_gene: -
v_gene: TRBV19
abundance: once
j_gene: TRBJ2-1
CDR3aa: CASSIDHFNEQFF
CDR3nt: TGTGCCAGTAGTATAGATCATTTCAATGAGCAGTTCTTC

d_gene: TRBD1
v_gene: TRBV4-1
abundance: -
j_gene: TRBJ2-7
CDR3aa: CASSPPSGTGVAYEQYF
CDR3nt: TGCGCCAGCAGCCCCCCTAGTGGGACAGGGGTCGCCTACGAGCAGTACTTC

d_gene: TRBD1
v_gene: TRBV7-9
abundance: -
j_gene: TRBJ1-1
CDR3aa: CASSFQPGQGANTEAFF
CDR3nt: TGTGCCAGCAGCTTCCAGCCGGGACAGGGGGCGAACACTGAAGCTTTCTTT

d_gene: -
v_gene: TRBV19
abundance: -
j_gene: TRBJ1-2
CDR3aa: CASTLLGTGGNNGYTF
CDR3nt: TGTGCCAGTACCCTACTCGGGACTGGGGGGAACAATGGCTACACCTTC

d_gene: -
v_gene: TRBV29-1
abundance: -
j_gene: TRBJ2-3
CDR3aa: CSVGPGADTQYF
CDR3nt: TGCAGCGTTGGGCCAGGGGCAGATACGCAGTATTTT

d_gene: -
v_gene: TRBV7-9
abundance: -
j_gene: TRBJ1-2
CDR3aa: CASSPSEGYTF
CDR3nt: TGTGCCAGCAGCCCTAGTGAGGGCTACACCTTC

d_gene: -
v_gene: TRBV27
abundance: few
j_gene: TRBJ2-1
CDR3aa: CASSDGGAGSYNEQFF
CDR3nt: TGTGCCAGCAGTGACGGGGGAGCGGGCAGCTACAATGAGCAGTTCTTC

d_gene: -
v_gene: TRBV21-1
abundance: -
j_gene: TRBJ2-3
CDR3aa: CASSKGWDRGPDTQYF
CDR3nt: TGTGCCAGCAGCAAAGGGTGGGACAGGGGGCCCGATACGCAGTATTTT

d_gene: -
v_gene: TRBV13
abundance: few
j_gene: TRBJ2-6
CDR3aa: CASSSRGSGANVLTF
CDR3nt: TGTGCCAGCAGCTCACGGGGCTCTGGGGCCAACGTCCTGACTTTC

d_gene: -
v_gene: TRBV21-1
abundance: -
j_gene: TRBJ2-7
CDR3aa: CASSHRDYEQYF
CDR3nt: TGTGCCAGCAGCCACCGGGATTACGAGCAGTACTTC

d_gene: -
v_gene: TRBV7-6
abundance: -
j_gene: TRBJ1-1
CDR3aa: CASSRGIMNTEAFF
CDR3nt: TGTGCCAGCAGCCGAGGGATCATGAACACTGAAGCTTTCTTT

d_gene: TRBD2
v_gene: TRBV6-4
abundance: -
j_gene: TRBJ2-1
CDR3aa: CASSLFGRGRGNNEQFF
CDR3nt: TGTGCCAGCAGTTTATTCGGGCGCGGGAGGGGGAACAATGAGCAGTTCTTC

d_gene: TRBD2
v_gene: TRBV7-9
abundance: -
j_gene: TRBJ2-7
CDR3aa: CASSFSGRDEQYF
CDR3nt: TGTGCCAGCAGCTTTAGCGGGAGGGACGAGCAGTACTTC

d_gene: TRBD2
v_gene: TRBV25-1
abundance: -
j_gene: TRBJ2-3
CDR3aa: CASSGVAGVWTDTQYF
CDR3nt: TGTGCCAGCAGTGGAGTAGCGGGAGTTTGGACAGATACGCAGTATTTT